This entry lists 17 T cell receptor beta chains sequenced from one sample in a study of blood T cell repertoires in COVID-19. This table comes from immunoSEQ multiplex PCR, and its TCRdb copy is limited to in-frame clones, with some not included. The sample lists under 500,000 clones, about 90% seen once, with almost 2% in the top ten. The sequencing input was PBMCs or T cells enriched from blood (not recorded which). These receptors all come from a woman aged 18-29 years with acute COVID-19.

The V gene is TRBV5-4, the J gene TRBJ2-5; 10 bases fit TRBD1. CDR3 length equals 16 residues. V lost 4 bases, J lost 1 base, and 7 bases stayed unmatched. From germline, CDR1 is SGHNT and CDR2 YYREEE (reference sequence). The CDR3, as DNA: TGTGCCAGCAGCAAAGGGACAGGGGTCGGCCAAGAGACCCAGTACTTC. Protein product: CASSKGTGVGQETQYF.

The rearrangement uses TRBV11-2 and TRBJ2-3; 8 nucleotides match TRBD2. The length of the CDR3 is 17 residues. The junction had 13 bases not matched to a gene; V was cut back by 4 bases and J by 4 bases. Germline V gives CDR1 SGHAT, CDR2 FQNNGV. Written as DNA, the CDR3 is TGTGCCAGCAGCTCGTTAGCGGGACATTCGATTGCAGATACGCAGTATTTT. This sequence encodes CASSSLAGHSIADTQYF.

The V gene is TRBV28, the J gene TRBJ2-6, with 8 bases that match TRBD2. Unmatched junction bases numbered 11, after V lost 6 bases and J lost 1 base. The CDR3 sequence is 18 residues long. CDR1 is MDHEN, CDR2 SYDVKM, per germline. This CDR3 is CASSSGRVTDSGANVLTF. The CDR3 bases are TGTGCCAGCAGCTCCGGGAGGGTCACAGATTCTGGGGCCAACGTCCTGACTTTC.

The CDR3 bases are TGTGCCAGCAGTTTGGGGTGGGGGGAGAATTCACCCCTCCACTTT. It encodes CASSLGWGENSPLHF. The rearrangement uses TRBV27 and TRBJ1-6, with D perhaps matching TRBD1 (5 bases). The germline V and J ends were trimmed by 3 bases and 7 bases, with 13 bases remaining between them. This CDR3 contains 15 residues. The V gene's germline CDR1 is MNHEY and CDR2 SMNVEV (reference sequence).

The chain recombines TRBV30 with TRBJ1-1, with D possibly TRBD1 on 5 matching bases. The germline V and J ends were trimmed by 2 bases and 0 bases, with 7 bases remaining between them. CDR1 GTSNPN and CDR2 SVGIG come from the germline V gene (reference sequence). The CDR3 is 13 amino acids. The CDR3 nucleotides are TGTGCCTGGAGTTCGGGGGTGAACACTGAAGCTTTCTTT. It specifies CAWSSGVNTEAFF.

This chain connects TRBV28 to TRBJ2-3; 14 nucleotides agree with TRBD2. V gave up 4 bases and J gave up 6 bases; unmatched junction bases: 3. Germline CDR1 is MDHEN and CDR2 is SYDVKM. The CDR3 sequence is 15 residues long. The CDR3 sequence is CASSSGTSGSDTQYF. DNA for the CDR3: TGTGCCAGCAGTTCAGGGACTAGCGGGAGTGATACGCAGTATTTT.

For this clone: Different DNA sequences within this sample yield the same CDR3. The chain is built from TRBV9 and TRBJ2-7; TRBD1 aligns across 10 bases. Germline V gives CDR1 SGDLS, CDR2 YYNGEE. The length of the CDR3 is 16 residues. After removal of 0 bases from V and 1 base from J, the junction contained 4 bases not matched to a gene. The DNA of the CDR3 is TGTGCCAGCAGCGTAGAGGGACAGGGGTCTTCCTACGAGCAGTACTTC. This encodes CASSVEGQGSSYEQYF.

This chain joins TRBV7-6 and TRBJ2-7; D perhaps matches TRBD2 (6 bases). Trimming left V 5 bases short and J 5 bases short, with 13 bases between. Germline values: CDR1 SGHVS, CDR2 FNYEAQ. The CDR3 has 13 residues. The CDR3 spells CASSLGGVHEQYF. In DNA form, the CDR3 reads TGTGCCAGCAGCCTCGGCGGGGTCCACGAGCAGTACTTC.

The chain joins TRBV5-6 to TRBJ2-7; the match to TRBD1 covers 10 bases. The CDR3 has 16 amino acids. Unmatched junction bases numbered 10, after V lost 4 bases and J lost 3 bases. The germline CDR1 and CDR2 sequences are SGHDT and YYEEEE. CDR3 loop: CASSPSLDRGFYEQYF. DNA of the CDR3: TGTGCCAGCAGCCCTTCCTTGGACAGGGGGTTCTACGAGCAGTACTTC.

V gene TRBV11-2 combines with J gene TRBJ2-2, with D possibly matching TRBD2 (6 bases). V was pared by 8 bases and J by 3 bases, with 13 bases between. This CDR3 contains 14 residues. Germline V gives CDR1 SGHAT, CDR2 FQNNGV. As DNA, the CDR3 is TGTGCCAGCGGCCGGGGGTTCGACACCGGGGAGCTGTTTTTT. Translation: CASGRGFDTGELFF.

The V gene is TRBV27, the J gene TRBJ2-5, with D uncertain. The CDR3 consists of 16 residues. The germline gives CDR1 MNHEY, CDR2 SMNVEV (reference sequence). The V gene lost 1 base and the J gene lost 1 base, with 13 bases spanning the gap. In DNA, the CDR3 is TGTGCCAGCAGTTTATATTCCTACGAGCCCCAAGAGACCCAGTACTTC. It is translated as CASSLYSYEPQETQYF.

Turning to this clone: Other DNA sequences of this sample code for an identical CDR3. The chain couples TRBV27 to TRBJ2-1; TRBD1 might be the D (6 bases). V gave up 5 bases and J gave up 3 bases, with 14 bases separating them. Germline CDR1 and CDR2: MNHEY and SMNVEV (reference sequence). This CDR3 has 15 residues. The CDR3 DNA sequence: TGTGCCAGCAGTCCGCCGGGACACTACTACAATGAGCAGTTCTTC. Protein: CASSPPGHYYNEQFF.

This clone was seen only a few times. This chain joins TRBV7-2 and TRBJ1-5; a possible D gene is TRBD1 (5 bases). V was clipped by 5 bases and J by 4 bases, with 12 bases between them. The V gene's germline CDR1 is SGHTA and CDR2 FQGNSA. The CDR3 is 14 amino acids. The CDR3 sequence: CASSIVGGNQPQHF. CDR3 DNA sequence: TGTGCCAGCAGCATCGTGGGGGGGAATCAGCCCCAGCATTTT.

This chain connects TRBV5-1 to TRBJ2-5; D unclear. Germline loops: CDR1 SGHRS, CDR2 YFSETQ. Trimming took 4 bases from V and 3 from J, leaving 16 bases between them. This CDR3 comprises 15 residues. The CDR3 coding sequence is TGCGCCAGCAGCCCACAGAGATTACGAAAAGAGACCCAGTACTTC. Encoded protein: CASSPQRLRKETQYF.

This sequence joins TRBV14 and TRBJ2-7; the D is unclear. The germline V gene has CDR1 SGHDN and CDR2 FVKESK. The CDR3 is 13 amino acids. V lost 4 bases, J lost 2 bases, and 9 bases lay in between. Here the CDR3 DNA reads TGTGCCAGCAGCCCCGCGATAGCCTACGAGCAGTACTTC. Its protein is CASSPAIAYEQYF.

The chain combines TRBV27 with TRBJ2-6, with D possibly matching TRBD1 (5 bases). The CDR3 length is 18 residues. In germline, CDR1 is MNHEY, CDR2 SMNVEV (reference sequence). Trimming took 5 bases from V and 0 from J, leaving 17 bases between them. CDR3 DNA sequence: TGTGCCAGCAGTCTTAAAGGGGATCTGGTCTCTGGGGCCAACGTCCTGACTTTC. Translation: CASSLKGDLVSGANVLTF.

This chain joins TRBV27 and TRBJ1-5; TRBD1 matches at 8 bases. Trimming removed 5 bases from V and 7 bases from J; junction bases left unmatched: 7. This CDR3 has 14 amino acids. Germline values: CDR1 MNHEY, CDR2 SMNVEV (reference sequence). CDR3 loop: CASSNQGARQPQHF. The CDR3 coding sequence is TGTGCCAGCAGTAATCAGGGGGCGCGGCAGCCCCAGCATTTT.